The T cell receptor beta chain described here comes from a study of blood T cell repertoires in COVID-19. TCRdb's copy holds only in-frame clones and misses some; the assay was immunoSEQ multiplex PCR. This table holds about 220,000 clones, around 84% found once. This CDR3 is built from 16 residues. The germline V gene encodes CDR1 MDHEN and CDR2 SYDVKM. The ends were cut back, 6 bases at V and 0 bases at J, with 12 bases in the middle. Grouping used clinical history reported by participants in a survey and questionnaire. The genes are TRBV28 and TRBJ1-6; D unresolved. This clonotype originated in a woman aged 40 to 49 who had recovered from COVID-19. Sample: PBMCs or T cells enriched from blood (not recorded which). CDR3 region: CASRKAGSSYNSPLHF. For the CDR3, the DNA is TGTGCCAGCAGGAAGGCGGGGAGCTCCTATAATTCACCCCTCCACTTT.